This TCR beta chain derives from a study of post-analysis software for immune sequencing data (dated by TCRdb to the mid-2010s). Study-wide context: Recorded disease courses included relapsing-remitting, secondary progressive and progressive-relapsing multiple sclerosis, with some patients lacking subtype annotation. A subset of samples was prepared in parallel using single-end sample barcoding, then pooled and co-amplified after Illumina adapter ligation. Patient repertoires were compared against about a dozen previously published healthy control repertoires from donors aged about 6 to 25 years. Overall results and qualifications from the work: Significantly higher frequencies in patients than in controls were found for five TRBV segments, including TRBV5-6, TRBV5-1 and TRBV20-1. Compared with controls, multiple sclerosis patients had significantly lower normalized Chao1 diversity, a finding suggesting substantial peripheral T-cell clonal expansion. When samples were clustered directly using the F measure, samples prepared in the same batch co-clustered strongly, which prompted a batch-effect correction. The control group was slightly older than the multiple sclerosis patient group.

The germline V and J ends show losses of 5 bases and 7 bases respectively, and no gene match explains 11 bases of the junction. The cysteine opens and the phenylalanine closes a CDR3 of 15 amino acids. The DNA shown is the 45-base CDR3, in frame from base 1. The germline V gene provides CDR1 MNHNS and CDR2 SASEGT. The library was obtained by PCR. Sequencing relied on an Illumina HiSeq 2500. To reduce PCR and sequencing biases, unique molecular identifiers were built into the TCR beta cDNA libraries. Roughly 500,000 cDNA molecules were obtained for every 1 to 10 million input T cells, so each molecule roughly corresponded to one T cell. The same protocol used for the earlier healthy control dataset was applied to prepare and sequence the patient libraries. Within a given batch, samples were prepared together, multiplexed and sequenced on the same HiSeq lane. Concerning the study's data processing: Raw barcoded reads were processed with MIGEC, discarding single-read molecular identifier groups before consensus assembly and CDR3 extraction. Clonotype tables were post-analysed with VDJtools, and diversity was normalized by down-sampling all datasets to the smallest sample size. In repertoire overlap clustering, CDR3 amino acid sequences, but not nucleotide sequences, were matched to correct batch-related cross-sample contamination. TCRdb itself trimmed the public reads at Q25 with fastp, ran MiXCR and retained productive beta chains. Rows are combined by CDR3 protein, so each entry shows the most common genes and DNA. TCRdb assigned the V and J calls; the authors' analysis was not used. Here the sample has approximately 250,000 distinct CDR3 sequences; 35% to 45% occur a single time. The ten largest account for 4.5% to 5.5% of the sample.

A note on this clonotype: What antigen it recognizes has not been identified. No quality values exist for individual bases; no much larger clone is one base distant.

To demonstrate the VDJtools post-analysis software, TCR beta repertoires were profiled from the peripheral blood of over ten young patients with multiple sclerosis. The patients with multiple sclerosis were children and adolescents between about 6 and 17 years of age. The sequenced material came from blood. This receptor was obtained from a girl aged 5-17 years with multiple sclerosis. The chain links TRBV6-1 with TRBJ2-1, and 7 junction bases match TRBD1. In nucleotides, the sequence is TGTGCCAGCAGTCCACGGGACAGCCGACCGAATGAGCAGTTCTTC. This is translated as CASSPRDSRPNEQFF.